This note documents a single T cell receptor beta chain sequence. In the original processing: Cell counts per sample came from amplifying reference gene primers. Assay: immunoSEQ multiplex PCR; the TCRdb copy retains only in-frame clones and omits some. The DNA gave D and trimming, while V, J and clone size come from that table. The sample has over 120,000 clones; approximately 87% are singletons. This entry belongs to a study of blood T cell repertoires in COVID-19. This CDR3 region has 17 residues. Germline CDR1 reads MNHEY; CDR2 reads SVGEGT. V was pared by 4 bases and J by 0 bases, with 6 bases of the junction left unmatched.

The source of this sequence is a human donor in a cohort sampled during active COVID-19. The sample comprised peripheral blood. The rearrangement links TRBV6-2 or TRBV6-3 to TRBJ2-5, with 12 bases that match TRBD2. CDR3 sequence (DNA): TGTGCCAGCAGTTCTAGCGGGGGGGGGAACTACCAAGAGACCCAGTACTTC. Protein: CASSSSGGGNYQETQYF.